The clone carrying this T cell receptor beta chain was observed a handful of times. The target antigen is unknown. The junction had 10 bases not matched to a gene; V was cut back by 5 bases and J by 7 bases. This CDR3 is 15 amino acids long. Germline V gene data show CDR1 as SEHNR and CDR2 as FQNEAQ (reference sequence). This sample stems from a study of breast tumors, draining lymph nodes, adjacent tissues. TCRdb redid the calling of the multiplex PCR reads with MiXCR, one entry per CDR3 protein. The sample includes 150,000 or so distinct CDR3 sequences, 33% seen only once; the top ten take around 3.5%. Samples came from axillary lymph nodes draining the breast cancer. Study conclusions and caveats: Findings are consistent with lymph node origin and intratumoral expansion of most tumor T cells. Tumors had less TCR diversity than lymph nodes, more than nontumor tissue.

This sequence joins TRBV7-9 and TRBJ2-3, with 9 bases lining up with TRBD1. Sequencing was carried out using axillary lymph node tissue. The sequence was collected from a female donor with breast cancer. Some clones in this sample may be carry-over from other donors' samples. The CDR3 sequence: CASSQMDRGRHTQYF. CDR3 DNA sequence: TGTGCCAGCAGCCAAATGGACAGGGGTAGGCATACGCAGTATTTT.